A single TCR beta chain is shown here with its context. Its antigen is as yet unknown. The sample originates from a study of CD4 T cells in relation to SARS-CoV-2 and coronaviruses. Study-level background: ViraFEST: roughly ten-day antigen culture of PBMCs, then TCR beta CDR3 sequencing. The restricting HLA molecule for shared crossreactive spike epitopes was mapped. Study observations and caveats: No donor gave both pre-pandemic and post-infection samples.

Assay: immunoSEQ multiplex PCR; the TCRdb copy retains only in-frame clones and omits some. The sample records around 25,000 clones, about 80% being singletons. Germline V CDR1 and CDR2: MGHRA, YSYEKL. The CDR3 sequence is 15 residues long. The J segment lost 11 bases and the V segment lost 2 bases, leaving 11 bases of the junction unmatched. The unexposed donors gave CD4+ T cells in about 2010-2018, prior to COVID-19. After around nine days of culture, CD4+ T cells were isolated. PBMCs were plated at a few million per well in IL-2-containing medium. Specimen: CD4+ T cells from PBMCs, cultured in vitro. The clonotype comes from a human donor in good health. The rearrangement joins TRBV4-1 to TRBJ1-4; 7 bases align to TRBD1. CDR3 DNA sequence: TGCGCCAGCAGCCAAACAGGGGAGCAAAGGGGGAAACTGTTTTTT. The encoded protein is CASSQTGEQRGKLFF.